These T cell receptor beta chains were read from a single sample in a study of early T cells in non-severe SARS-CoV-2 infection. TCRdb reprocessed the 5' RACE reads via MiXCR and lists one record per CDR3 protein. The table has roughly 46,000 distinct CDR3 sequences, roughly 9.4% seen once. Specimen: whole blood, collected at baseline. These receptors were collected from an adult who was a healthcare worker with PCR-confirmed SARS-CoV-2 infection or an uninfected control (not recorded which). CDR3s include the opening cysteine and the closing phenylalanine or tryptophan. A D gene is named only where the DNA matches it firmly. The size of a clone is reported for some rows only, either as once, few or many, or as a class for expanded clones.

V	D	size	J	length	DNA	CDR3
TRBV6-6	.	.	TRBJ2-5	14	TGTGCCAGCTGTTACTCGTTGGTCGGGGAGACCCAGTACTTC	CASCYSLVGETQYF
TRBV11-2	TRBD1	.	TRBJ2-7	15	TGTGCCAGCAGCTTCTCGCCCCGGACAGGGGAGCGGTGGTACTTC	CASSFSPRTGERWYF
TRBV3-1	TRBD1	.	TRBJ1-2	16	TGTGCCAGCAGCCAAAGACAGGGGAACTTTAACTATGGCTACACCTTC	CASSQRQGNFNYGYTF
TRBV5-1	.	.	TRBJ2-7	14	TGCGCCAGCAGCTCCGGTTTAAACTTTTATGAGCAGTACTTC	CASSSGLNFYEQYF
TRBV29-1	TRBD1	many	TRBJ1-2	11	TGCAGCGGACAGGGTAACTATGGCTACACCTTC	CSGQGNYGYTF
TRBV5-1	.	few	TRBJ1-1	14	TGCGCCAGCAGCCGGGACGTTAGTGTCTCACTTGCTTTCTTT	CASSRDVSVSLAFF
TRBV6-6	TRBD1	few	TRBJ1-6	15	TGTGCCAGCAGTTCCCCCGGGACAGGGGATTCACCCCTCCACTTT	CASSSPGTGDSPLHF
TRBV10-3	.	.	TRBJ1-1	13	TGTGCCATCAGTGATCCCCGGGACATTGAAGCTTTCTTT	CAISDPRDIEAFF
TRBV4-1	.	few	TRBJ1-1	15	TGCGCCAGCAGCCAGCTCATCGGACAGAACACTGAAGCTTTCTTT	CASSQLIGQNTEAFF
TRBV7-2	.	many	TRBJ2-7	14	TGTGCCAGCAGCCTAACGGGTTCTCTCGGCGAGCAGTACTTC	CASSLTGSLGEQYF